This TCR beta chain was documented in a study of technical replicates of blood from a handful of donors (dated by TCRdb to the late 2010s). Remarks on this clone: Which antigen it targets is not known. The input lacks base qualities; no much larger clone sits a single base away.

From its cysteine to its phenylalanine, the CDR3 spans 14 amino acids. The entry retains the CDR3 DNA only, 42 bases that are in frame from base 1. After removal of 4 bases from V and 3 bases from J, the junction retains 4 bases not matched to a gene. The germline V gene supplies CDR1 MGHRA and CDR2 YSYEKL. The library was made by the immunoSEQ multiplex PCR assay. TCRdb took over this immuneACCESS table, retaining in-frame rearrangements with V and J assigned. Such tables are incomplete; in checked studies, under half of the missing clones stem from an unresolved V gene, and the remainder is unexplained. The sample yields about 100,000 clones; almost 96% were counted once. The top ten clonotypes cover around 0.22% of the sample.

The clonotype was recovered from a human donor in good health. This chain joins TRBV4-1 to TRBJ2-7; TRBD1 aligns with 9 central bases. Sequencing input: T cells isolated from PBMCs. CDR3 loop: CASSPGQGYYEQYF. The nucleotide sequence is TGCGCCAGCAGCCCGGGACAGGGATACTACGAGCAGTACTTC.